Sequencing of this TCR beta chain was carried out in a study of blood T cell repertoires in COVID-19. The repertoire was sequenced with immunoSEQ multiplex PCR; TCRdb's copy has only in-frame clones and lacks some. Among 200,000 or so clones listed, roughly 80% were seen once. The TCR comes from a man aged 55 to 70 with active or convalescent COVID-19. The sequenced sample consisted of peripheral blood.

CDR3 nucleotides: TGTGCCAGCAGCCGGACTACCTACGAGCAGTACTTC. Protein product: CASSRTTYEQYF. The chain employs TRBV7-8 and TRBJ2-7; weak D call: TRBD2 (6 bases). This CDR3 region has 12 residues. CDR1 and CDR2 from the germline V gene are SGHVS and FQNEAQ. With 5 bases removed from V and 2 bases from J, the gap between germline ends came to 7 bases.